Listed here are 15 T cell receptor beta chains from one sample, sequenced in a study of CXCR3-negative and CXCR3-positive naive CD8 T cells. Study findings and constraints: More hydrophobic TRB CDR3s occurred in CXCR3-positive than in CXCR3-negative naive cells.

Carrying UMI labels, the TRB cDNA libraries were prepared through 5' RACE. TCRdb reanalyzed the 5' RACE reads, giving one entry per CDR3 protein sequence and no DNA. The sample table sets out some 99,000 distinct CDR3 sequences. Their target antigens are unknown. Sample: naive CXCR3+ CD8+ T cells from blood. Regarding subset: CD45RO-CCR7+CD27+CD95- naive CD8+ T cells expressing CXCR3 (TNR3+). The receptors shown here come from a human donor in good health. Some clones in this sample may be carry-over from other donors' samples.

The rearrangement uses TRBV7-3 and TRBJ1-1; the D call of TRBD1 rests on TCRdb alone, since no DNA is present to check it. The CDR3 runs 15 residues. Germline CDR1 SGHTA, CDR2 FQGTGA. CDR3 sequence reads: CASSELQGQNTEAFF.

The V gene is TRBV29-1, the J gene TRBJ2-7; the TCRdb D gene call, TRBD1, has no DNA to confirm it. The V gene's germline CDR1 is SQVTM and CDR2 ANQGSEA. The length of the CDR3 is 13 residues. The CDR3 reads CSVRGAPGYEQYF.

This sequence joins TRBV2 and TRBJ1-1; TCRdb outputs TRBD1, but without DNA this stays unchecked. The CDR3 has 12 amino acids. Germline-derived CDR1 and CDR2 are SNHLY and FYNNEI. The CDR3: CASRETGTEPFF. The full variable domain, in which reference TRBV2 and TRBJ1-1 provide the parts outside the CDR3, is EPEVTQTPSHQVTQMGQEVILRCVPISNHLYFYWYRQILGQKVEFLVSFYNNEISEKSEIFDDQFSVERPDGSNFTLKIRSTKLEDSAMYFCASRETGTEPFFGQGTRLTVV.

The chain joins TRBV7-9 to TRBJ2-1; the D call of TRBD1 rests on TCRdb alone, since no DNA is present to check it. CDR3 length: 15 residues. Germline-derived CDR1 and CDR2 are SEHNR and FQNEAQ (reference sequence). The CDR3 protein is CASSQGLTVYNEQFF.

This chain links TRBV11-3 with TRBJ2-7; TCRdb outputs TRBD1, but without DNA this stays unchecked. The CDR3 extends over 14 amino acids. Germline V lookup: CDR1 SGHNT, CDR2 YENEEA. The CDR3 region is CASSGRDQDYEQYF.

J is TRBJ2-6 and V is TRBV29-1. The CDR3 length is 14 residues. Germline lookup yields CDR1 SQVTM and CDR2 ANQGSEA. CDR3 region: CSVEAVSGANVLTF.

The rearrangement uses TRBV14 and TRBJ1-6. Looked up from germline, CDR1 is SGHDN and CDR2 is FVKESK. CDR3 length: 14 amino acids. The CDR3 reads CASSQTLHNSPLHF.

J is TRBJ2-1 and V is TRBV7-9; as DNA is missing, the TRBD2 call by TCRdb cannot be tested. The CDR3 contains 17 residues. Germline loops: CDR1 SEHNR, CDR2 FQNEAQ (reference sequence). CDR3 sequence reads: CASSQSNSGGSYNEQFF.

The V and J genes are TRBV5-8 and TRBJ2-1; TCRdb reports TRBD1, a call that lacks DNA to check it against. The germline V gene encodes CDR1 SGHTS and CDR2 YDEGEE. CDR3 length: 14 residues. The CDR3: CASSLAGGANEQFF.

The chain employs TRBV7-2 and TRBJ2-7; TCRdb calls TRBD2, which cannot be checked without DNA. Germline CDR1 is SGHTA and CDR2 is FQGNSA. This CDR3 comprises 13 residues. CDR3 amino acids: CASSGPPDYEQYF.

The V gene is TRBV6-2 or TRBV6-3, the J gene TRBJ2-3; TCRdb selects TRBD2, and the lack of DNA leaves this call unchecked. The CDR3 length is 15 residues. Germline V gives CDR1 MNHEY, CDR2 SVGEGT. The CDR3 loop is CASSSLAGEADTQYF.

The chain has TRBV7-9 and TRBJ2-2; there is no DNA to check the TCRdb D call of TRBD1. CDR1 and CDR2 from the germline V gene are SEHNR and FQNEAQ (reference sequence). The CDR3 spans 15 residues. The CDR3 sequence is CASRTRGSQPGELFF. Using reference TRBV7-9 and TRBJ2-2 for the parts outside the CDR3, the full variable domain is DTGVSQNPRHKITKRGQNVTFRCDPISEHNRLYWYRQTLGQGPEFLTYFQNEAQLEKSRLLSDRFSAERPKGSFSTLEIQRTEQGDSAMYLCASRTRGSQPGELFFGEGSRLTVL.

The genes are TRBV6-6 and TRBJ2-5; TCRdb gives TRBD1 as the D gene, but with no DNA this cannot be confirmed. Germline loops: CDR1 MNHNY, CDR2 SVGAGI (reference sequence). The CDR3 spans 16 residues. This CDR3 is CASSYTDRVAQETQYF.

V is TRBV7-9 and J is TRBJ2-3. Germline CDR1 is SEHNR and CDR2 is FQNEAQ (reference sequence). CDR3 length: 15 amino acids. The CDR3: CASSSALNEADTQYF.

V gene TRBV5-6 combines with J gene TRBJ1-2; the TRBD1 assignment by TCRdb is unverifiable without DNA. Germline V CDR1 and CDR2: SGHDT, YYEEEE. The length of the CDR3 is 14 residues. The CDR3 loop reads CASSLRGQYYGYTF.